The source of this T cell receptor (beta chain) is a study of regulatory T cells in long-lasting Graves disease. Study-level background: In persistent Graves' disease, antithyroid drugs had been taken for over 5 years and TSH receptor antibodies stayed positive. Study observations and caveats: The study found TRBV28, TRBJ1-2 and TRBJ2-5 favored in persistent disease. Samples came from peripheral blood alone, without thyroid tissue.

A remark on this clonotype: The antigen is not known.

The CDR3 loop spans 22 amino acids. V dropped 5 bases and J dropped 0 bases, with 32 bases sitting between them. Sequencing libraries for TCR beta were prepared with iRepertoire HTBI primers and Arm-PCR of CDR3 regions. TCRdb reprocessed the multiplex PCR reads via MiXCR and lists one record per CDR3 protein. The table records 650,000 to 700,000 distinct CDR3 sequences, roughly 30% of them present only once. The time point denotes: persistent/refractory GD, antithyroid drugs over 5 years with positive TRAb. Isolated PBMC RNA provided the starting material for the TCR library. This rearrangement joins TRBV12-3 or TRBV12-4 to TRBJ2-4, with D tentatively TRBD1 (6 bases). The material sequenced was peripheral blood mononuclear cells (PBMCs), taken when the disease was refractory, from a patient treated with antithyroid drugs. The TCR originated in a female donor with Graves disease. Here the CDR3 reads CASSRRTAPLRPFPRAKNIQYF. The CDR3 nucleotides read TGTGCCAGCAGTCGGCGGACAGCTCCCTTGCGACCCTTCCCCAGAGCCAAAAACATTCAGTACTTC.